Listed below are T cell receptor beta chains from one sample, sequenced in a study of T cell responses to AZD1222 COVID-19 vaccine. The table came from immunoSEQ multiplex PCR; TCRdb's copy has only in-frame clones and leaves some out. The sample records some 130,000 clones, 70% to 90% being singletons. The specimen was peripheral blood, collected on day 0 of AZD1222 vaccination. Receptors originate from an adult in good health. Each CDR3 is given with its conserved first and last residue. D genes are given only for firm matches. The size of a clone is reported for some rows only, either as once, few or many, or as a class for expanded clones.

-	TRBJ1-4	TRBV27	-	TGTGCCAGCAGTTCTCTTGGTCTAACTAATGAAAAACTGTTTTTT	CASSSLGLTNEKLFF
-	TRBJ1-1	TRBV7-9	-	TGTGCCAGCAGCCTAAAAGGGGCGGACACTGAAGCTTTCTTT	CASSLKGADTEAFF
-	TRBJ2-2	TRBV5-1	TRBD1	TGCGCCAGCAGCAAACGTGGACAGGGGTACACCGGGGAGCTGTTTTTT	CASSKRGQGYTGELFF
few	TRBJ1-2	TRBV28	TRBD1	TGTGCCAGCAGCCCCGGACAGGGCGATGGCTACACCTTC	CASSPGQGDGYTF
-	TRBJ1-5	TRBV28	TRBD1	TGTGCCAGCAGGGGACAGAATCAGCCCCAGCATTTT	CASRGQNQPQHF
once	TRBJ1-2	TRBV27	TRBD1	TGTGCCAGCAGTTTAAGGGACAGGGAGGGGGTTAGCTATGGCTACACCTTC	CASSLRDREGVSYGYTF
-	TRBJ2-7	TRBV20-1	-	TGCAGTGCTACTCACCAGGACGAGCAGTACTTC	CSATHQDEQYF
-	TRBJ2-2	TRBV28	TRBD1	TGTGCCAGCAGCGCATGGACCGCAGGGGGCGACGAGCGGAGAGACACCGGGGAGCTGTTTTTT	CASSAWTAGGDERRDTGELFF
-	TRBJ2-1	TRBV6-6	TRBD2	TGTGCCAGCAGTTTGACTAGCGGGAGGGAGGGGTTCTTC	CASSLTSGREGFF
-	TRBJ1-2	TRBV20-1	-	TGCAGTGCTAGTAGGTATGATGGCTACACCTTC	CSASRYDGYTF
-	TRBJ1-5	TRBV7-8	-	TGTGCCAGCAGCTTAGCGGTACAGGCCTATAGCAATCAGCCCCAGCATTTT	CASSLAVQAYSNQPQHF
-	TRBJ2-3	TRBV3-1/TRBV3-2	-	TGTGCCAGCAGCCAAGCAAAGACTAGAATCAATACGCAGTATTTT	CASSQAKTRINTQYF
-	TRBJ2-7	TRBV6-2/TRBV6-3	TRBD1	TGTGCCAGCAGCGGTAGGGACAGGGGGATCTACGAGCAGTACTTC	CASSGRDRGIYEQYF
-	TRBJ2-2	TRBV15	TRBD1	TGTGCCACCGGAAGTTCCGGGACAGGGGCCGGGGAGCTGTTTTTT	CATGSSGTGAGELFF
-	TRBJ1-4	TRBV30	-	TGTGCCTGGAGTGTAGGGACCCGACCTAATGAAAAACTGTTTTTT	CAWSVGTRPNEKLFF
once	TRBJ2-7	TRBV15	-	TGTGCCACCAGCAGAGATTATGGCGGGGGCGGGTACGAGCAGTACTTC	CATSRDYGGGGYEQYF
-	TRBJ1-4	TRBV19	TRBD1	TGTGCCAGTAGTGCCCCGGACAGGGGGCGGTCAAAACTGTTTTTT	CASSAPDRGRSKLFF
-	TRBJ1-6	TRBV14	-	TGTGCCAGCAGCCAAGAATTAACGGAAAATTCACCCCTCCACTTT	CASSQELTENSPLHF
-	TRBJ2-7	TRBV7-9	TRBD1	TGTGCCAGCAGCATGGACAGGGGGGTCGGTTACGAGCAGTACTTC	CASSMDRGVGYEQYF
-	TRBJ1-3	TRBV7-3	-	TGTGCCAGCAGCCCTGACGGAAACACCATATATTTT	CASSPDGNTIYF
-	TRBJ2-1	TRBV9	TRBD2	TGTGCCAGCAGCGCAGCGGGGGGGCTGAATGATGAGCAGTTCTTC	CASSAAGGLNDEQFF
-	TRBJ1-2	TRBV18	-	TGTGCCAGCTCACCACCACAGGGTATTATCTATGGCTACACCTTC	CASSPPQGIIYGYTF
-	TRBJ1-6	TRBV9	-	TGTGCCAGCAGCGCTGGGAGTGACGGCTCACCCCTCCACTTT	CASSAGSDGSPLHF
-	TRBJ1-3	TRBV28	TRBD1	TGTGCCAGCAGTAAGCAGGGGGTACGAAACACCATATATTTT	CASSKQGVRNTIYF
-	TRBJ1-2	TRBV7-2	TRBD1	TGTGCCAGCAGCTCGATTAGCGGTACCGGACAGGTCACCTTC	CASSSISGTGQVTF
-	TRBJ2-7	TRBV18	-	TGTGCCAGCTCACCAGTGCAGGTATCGTTTGGGTACTACGAGCAGTACTTC	CASSPVQVSFGYYEQYF
-	TRBJ2-2	TRBV3-1/TRBV3-2	TRBD1	TGTGCCAGCAGCCATTGGGGACAGGGGGAGACCGGGGAGCTGTTTTTT	CASSHWGQGETGELFF
-	TRBJ2-3	TRBV27	-	TGTGCCAGCAGTTCTTTCGTAGCAGATACGCAGTATTTT	CASSSFVADTQYF
-	TRBJ1-2	TRBV6-5	-	TGTGCCAGCAGCCCCAGACGGCGGGATGGCTACACCTTC	CASSPRRRDGYTF
-	TRBJ2-7	TRBV5-1	TRBD2	TGCGCCAGCAGCCCAAGGACTAGCGGAAACTACGAGCAGTACTTC	CASSPRTSGNYEQYF
-	TRBJ2-1	TRBV7-9	-	TGTGCCAGCAGCCCCCTCCAGTATGAGCAGTTCTTC	CASSPLQYEQFF
-	TRBJ2-7	TRBV7-9	-	TGTGCCAGCAGCTACCCGGTTGAGGGGTATGTGTTTGGGCAGTACTTC	CASSYPVEGYVFGQYF
-	TRBJ2-1	TRBV7-7	TRBD2	TGTGCCAGCAGCTTAGTTCGTCATTGGGGGACTAGCGGGAGGAATGAGCAGTTCTTC	CASSLVRHWGTSGRNEQFF
-	TRBJ1-1	TRBV5-4	-	TGTGCCAGCAGCTTGGACAGCTATGAAGCTTTCTTT	CASSLDSYEAFF
-	TRBJ2-1	TRBV10-3	-	TGTGCCATCAGTGAGGTTGGGTTGAATGAGCAGTTCTTC	CAISEVGLNEQFF
-	TRBJ1-1	TRBV30	-	TGTGCCTGGATGGAGGTGGTCACTGAAGCTTTCTTT	CAWMEVVTEAFF
-	TRBJ1-1	TRBV6-1	-	TGTGCCAGCAGTGACCCTGCGGGCAGGGAACGAAAAGCTTTCTTT	CASSDPAGRERKAFF
-	TRBJ2-7	TRBV7-6	-	TGTGCCAGCAGCTTAGAGGGGCAAAGCTCCTACGAGCAGTACTTC	CASSLEGQSSYEQYF
few	TRBJ1-5	TRBV5-1	-	TGCGCCAGCAGCCCCGGGGATATGGGCAATCAGCCCCAGCATTTT	CASSPGDMGNQPQHF
-	TRBJ1-5	TRBV5-1	TRBD1	TGCGCCAGCAGCTTTCAGACCGGGACAGAGATATTCAGCAATCAGCCCCAGCATTTT	CASSFQTGTEIFSNQPQHF
-	TRBJ1-2	TRBV29-1	-	TGCAGCGTTGGTTCCAGGGTCGATACTTTCGGCTACACCTTC	CSVGSRVDTFGYTF
-	TRBJ2-7	TRBV6-4	-	TGTGCCAGCAGCGAAGGAGGGATTCCCTACGAGCAGTACTTC	CASSEGGIPYEQYF
-	TRBJ2-6	TRBV27	-	TGTGCCAGCAGTTTACGGCAGTCCTCTGGGGCCAACGTCCTGACTTTC	CASSLRQSSGANVLTF
-	TRBJ1-5	TRBV19	TRBD1	TGTGCCAGTAGAACAGGGGAAAGGCGAGATCAGCCCCAGCATTTT	CASRTGERRDQPQHF
-	TRBJ1-2	TRBV4-3	TRBD1	TGCGCCAGCAGCCAAGCGTTATTGGGGGGACAGGGGTTTGGCTACACCTTC	CASSQALLGGQGFGYTF
few	TRBJ2-5	TRBV14	-	TGTGCCAGCAGCCAAGGATCTAGAGTTTACCAAGAGACCCAGTACTTC	CASSQGSRVYQETQYF
-	TRBJ2-3	TRBV10-3	-	TGTGCCATCAGCCCTTATACGCAGTATTTT	CAISPYTQYF
-	TRBJ1-1	TRBV11-2	-	TGTGCCAGCAGCTTAGGGATACTGGGGAACACTGAAGCTTTCTTT	CASSLGILGNTEAFF
-	TRBJ2-1	TRBV4-2	TRBD2	TGTGCCAGCAGCCCACGACTTTCCAGCGGGGGGGGCTCCTACAATGAGCAGTTCTTC	CASSPRLSSGGGSYNEQFF
-	TRBJ2-6	TRBV2	-	TGTGCCAGCAGTGAGGGCGCTCTCTCTGGGGCCAACGTCCTGACTTTC	CASSEGALSGANVLTF
-	TRBJ1-1	TRBV6-5	-	TGTGCCAGCCCATCCTTCTCCAAAGGGGACACTGAAGCTTTCTTT	CASPSFSKGDTEAFF
-	TRBJ2-2	TRBV7-3	-	TGTGCCAGCAGCACCGGACTAAACGGGGAGCTGTTTTTT	CASSTGLNGELFF
-	TRBJ1-1	TRBV18	TRBD1	TGTGCCAGCCTAAAGGGGACAGTGAACACTGAAGCTTTCTTT	CASLKGTVNTEAFF
-	TRBJ1-4	TRBV5-4	TRBD1	TGTGCCAGCAGCGCCGGACAGGGTGGGAATGAAAAACTGTTTTTT	CASSAGQGGNEKLFF